Below are 20 T cell receptor beta chains sequenced from a single sample in a study of spatial heterogeneity in lung cancer. As for time point: sample taken at primary tumor resection. Unsorted tumor, nontumor lung tissue or cryopreserved PBMC supplied the whole RNA. TCRdb reprocessed the 5' RACE reads with MiXCR, giving one entry per CDR3 protein. The sample lists 35,000 to 55,000 distinct CDR3 sequences; approximately 7% were seen once. This specimen consisted of PBMCs, obtained at surgery. The receptors derive from a female donor with early-stage non-small cell lung cancer.

This clonotype has a count of ten or more. The chain joins TRBV5-4 to TRBJ1-1, with 11 bases fitting TRBD1. The V gene end was trimmed by 0 bases and the J gene end by 3 bases; junction bases not matched to a gene: 4. The CDR3 contains 16 residues. From germline, CDR1 is SGHNT and CDR2 YYREEE (reference sequence). The CDR3 nucleotides read TGTGCCAGCAGCTTGGCCGGGACAGGGGGATACACTGAAGCTTTCTTT. This translates into CASSLAGTGGYTEAFF. Full variable domain (rest looked up from reference TRBV5-4 and TRBJ1-1): ETGVTQSPTHLIKTRGQQVTLRCSSQSGHNTVSWYQQALGQGPQFIFQYYREEENGRGNFPPRFSGLQFPNYSSELNVNALELDDSALYLCASSLAGTGGYTEAFFGQGTRLTVV.

This clonotype was observed at least ten times. The genes are TRBV6-5 and TRBJ2-5, with no clear D. Germline V gene data show CDR1 as MNHEY and CDR2 as SVGAGI. Trimming pared 8 bases from V and 5 bases from J, leaving 18 bases between. The CDR3 loop spans 14 amino acids. For the CDR3, the DNA is TGTGCCAGCCGTCTGGGGTACGGTTTGGAGACCCAGTACTTC. Its protein is CASRLGYGLETQYF.

This clonotype was seen more than once but under ten times. A junction end diverges from the germline sequence, so it may reflect a read error. The gene calls are TRBV7-2 and TRBJ2-3; 8 nucleotides line up with TRBD1. The CDR3 runs 15 residues. Germline V lookup: CDR1 SGHTA, CDR2 FQGNSA. Here the CDR3 reads CVSSFRGLTTDTQYF. As DNA, the CDR3 is TGTGTCAGCAGCTTCAGGGGGCTGACGACAGATACGCAGTATTTT.

This clonotype has a count of ten or more. The chain joins TRBV18 to TRBJ2-1; 7 nucleotides match TRBD1. The CDR3 runs to 14 residues. V lost 5 bases to trimming and J lost 4 bases; unmatched junction nucleotides: 5. The germline V gene encodes CDR1 KGHSH and CDR2 LQKENI. CDR3 in amino acids: CASSASQGYNEQFF. CDR3 DNA sequence: TGTGCCAGCTCAGCCTCACAGGGGTACAATGAGCAGTTCTTC. Filled out from reference TRBV18 and TRBJ2-1, the complete variable domain reads NAGVMQNPRHLVRRRGQEARLRCSPMKGHSHVYWYRQLPEEGLKFMVYLQKENIIDESGMPKERFSAEFPKEGPSILRIQQVVRGDSAAYFCASSASQGYNEQFFGPGTRLTVL.

This clonotype has ten or more counts. The DNA for the CDR3 is TGTGCCAGCAGGGGGACGGGAAGCAATCAGCCCCAGCATTTT. Its translation is CASRGTGSNQPQHF. The chain joins TRBV12-3 or TRBV12-4 to TRBJ1-5; D might be TRBD1 (5 bases). With 6 bases removed from V and 1 base from J, the gap between germline ends came to 10 bases. The CDR3 loop spans 14 amino acids.

In this sample, this clonotype turned up many times. The chain joins TRBV12-3 or TRBV12-4 to TRBJ2-2, with D maybe TRBD2 (5 bases). The CDR3 totals 12 residues. V was trimmed by 7 bases and J by 5 bases, leaving 8 bases between them. Written as DNA, the CDR3 is TGTGCCAGCAACGGGATAACCGGGGAGCTGTTTTTT. Translating gives CASNGITGELFF.

This clonotype showed up many times. The chain couples TRBV3-1 to TRBJ1-5; D is uncertain. The CDR3 runs 13 residues. Trimming pared 3 bases from V and 4 bases from J, leaving 7 bases between. CDR1 is LGHDT and CDR2 is YNNKEL in the germline V gene (reference sequence). Here the CDR3 reads CASSQEENQPQHF. Here the CDR3 DNA reads TGTGCCAGCAGCCAGGAGGAAAATCAGCCCCAGCATTTT. Full variable domain (outside the CDR3, taken from reference TRBV3-1 and TRBJ1-5): DTAVSQTPKYLVTQMGNDKSIKCEQNLGHDTMYWYKQDSKKFLKIMFSYNNKELIINETVPNRFSPKSPDKAHLNLHINSLELGDSAVYFCASSQEENQPQHFGDGTRLSIL.

This clonotype came up many times. The chain has TRBV2 and TRBJ2-7; TRBD2 is a possible D gene (5 bases). Trimming cost V 7 bases and J 5 bases, with 18 bases left between them. The CDR3 sequence is 14 residues long. Germline V lookup: CDR1 SNHLY, CDR2 FYNNEI. The CDR3 protein is CASNYRLSSDEQYF. CDR3 in DNA: TGTGCCAGCAATTACCGCCTAAGTAGCGACGAGCAGTACTTC. The variable domain in full, completed from reference TRBV2 and TRBJ2-7, reads EPEVTQTPSHQVTQMGQEVILRCVPISNHLYFYWYRQILGQKVEFLVSFYNNEISEKSEIFDDQFSVERPDGSNFTLKIRSTKLEDSAMYFCASNYRLSSDEQYFGPGTRLTVT.

The V gene is TRBV5-1, the J gene TRBJ1-1; TRBD1 is a possible D gene (5 bases). Germline assignment: CDR1 SGHRS and CDR2 YFSETQ. The CDR3 has 14 amino acids. Deletions cut 7 bases from V and 4 bases from J, with 17 bases between. The CDR3 loop is CASGPLGGSTEAFF. For the CDR3, the DNA is TGCGCCAGCGGTCCACTGGGGGGGAGCACTGAAGCTTTCTTT.

This clonotype has a handful of counts. The chain is built from TRBV2 and TRBJ2-1; possibly TRBD2 for D (6 bases). Germline CDR1 reads SNHLY; CDR2 reads FYNNEI. This CDR3 contains 14 residues. V lost 4 bases and J lost 3, with 10 bases in between. CDR3 nucleotide sequence: TGTGCCAGCAGTGGTACGGGGGACTACAATGAGCAGTTCTTC. It translates to CASSGTGDYNEQFF.

This clonotype was observed many times. This chain links TRBV20-1 with TRBJ2-7; TRBD1 matches at 7 bases. There are 15 residues in the CDR3. Germline CDR1 reads DFQATT; CDR2 reads SNEGSKA (reference sequence). J lost 2 bases, V lost 5 bases, and 12 bases had no gene match. CDR3 nucleotide sequence: TGCAGTGCTCTCTACAGGGGAAGGAACGCCTACGAGCAGTACTTC. Protein: CSALYRGRNAYEQYF.

Only a few counts were recorded for this clonotype. The genes are TRBV18 and TRBJ1-2; D ambiguous. Trimming removed 0 bases from V and 4 bases from J, with 12 bases in between. The germline CDR1 and CDR2 sequences are KGHSH and LQKENI. The CDR3 loop spans 15 amino acids. CDR3 loop: CASSPPDGVRYGYTF. The CDR3 DNA follows: TGTGCCAGCTCACCACCGGACGGGGTCCGCTATGGCTACACCTTC.

This clonotype has just a few counts. The chain carries TRBV6-5 and TRBJ1-6, with 9 bases matching TRBD1. This CDR3 is 18 amino acids long. Unmatched junction bases numbered 16, after V lost 2 bases and J lost 11 bases. Germline CDR1 is MNHEY and CDR2 is SVGAGI. In nucleotides, the CDR3 is TGTGCCAGCAGTTACGCCAACACATGGACAGGGGAAGAGGCACCCCTCCACTTT. This encodes CASSYANTWTGEEAPLHF.

There are many counts of this clonotype. The J gene is TRBJ2-7, the V gene TRBV5-1; 7 bases are a match to TRBD1. The J segment lost 2 bases and the V segment lost 0 bases, leaving 2 bases of the junction unmatched. The V gene's germline CDR1 is SGHRS and CDR2 YFSETQ. The CDR3 spans 14 residues. The CDR3 here is CASSLDRGAYEQYF. CDR3 DNA: TGCGCCAGCAGCTTGGACAGGGGCGCCTACGAGCAGTACTTC.

This clonotype occurred many times. The CDR3 DNA is TGTGCCAGCAGCACCCAGGGGGCGTATGGGCAGTATTTT. Residues: CASSTQGAYGQYF. This chain uses TRBV9 with TRBJ2-3; 8 positions agree with TRBD1. CDR1 is SGDLS and CDR2 is YYNGEE in the germline V gene. CDR3 length: 13 residues. With 4 bases clipped from V and 11 bases from J, the junction kept 9 bases outside the gene matches.

This clonotype was recorded at least ten times. The chain links TRBV27 to TRBJ1-1, with D hard to call. CDR1 MNHEY and CDR2 SMNVEV come from the germline V gene (reference sequence). V shed 5 bases and J shed 4 bases, with 14 bases lying between them. The CDR3 contains 14 residues. CDR3 amino acids: CASSPGGAFTEAFF. DNA of the CDR3: TGTGCCAGCAGTCCCGGAGGCGCATTCACTGAAGCTTTCTTT.

This clonotype was recorded many times. Here the CDR3 DNA reads TGTGCCAGCAGTGAAGCCCGGGGGGTCCGAGATACGCAGTATTTT. It is translated as CASSEARGVRDTQYF. The chain combines TRBV6-1 with TRBJ2-3; 7 bases agree with TRBD2. The length of the CDR3 is 15 residues. Looked up from germline, CDR1 is MNHNS and CDR2 is SASEGT. The trim removed 0 bases at V and 5 bases at J, leaving 5 bases unmatched.

This clonotype was detected many times. The CDR3 nucleotides are TGTGCCATCAGTAGCGGGGGGTCTCAAGAGACCCAGTACTTC. Amino acid sequence: CAISSGGSQETQYF. V is TRBV10-3 and J is TRBJ2-5, with 9 positions matching TRBD2. Trimming took 5 bases from V and 2 from J; bases not matched to a gene: 3. The length of the CDR3 is 14 residues. Germline CDR1 is ENHRY and CDR2 is SYGVKD.

The chain employs TRBV28 and TRBJ2-3; D might be TRBD1 (5 bases). The CDR3 totals 16 residues. The V and J ends lost 6 bases and 1 base respectively, with 17 bases between them. Germline V gives CDR1 MDHEN, CDR2 SYDVKM. CDR3 nucleotides: TGTGCCAGCAGATCACCCGCCCCCAGGGGCACAGATACGCAGTATTTT. The encoded protein is CASRSPAPRGTDTQYF.

V usage is TRBV6-2 or TRBV6-3 and J usage is TRBJ2-7, with D maybe TRBD2 (5 bases). V lost 10 bases to trimming and J lost 3 bases, with 22 bases between them. Germline loops: CDR1 MNHEY, CDR2 SVGEGT. This CDR3 is 15 amino acids long. The CDR3 nucleotides are TGTGCCACCTCTAGCCGCCGGTCCTCTTTCTACGAGCAGTACTTC. Protein: CATSSRRSSFYEQYF.